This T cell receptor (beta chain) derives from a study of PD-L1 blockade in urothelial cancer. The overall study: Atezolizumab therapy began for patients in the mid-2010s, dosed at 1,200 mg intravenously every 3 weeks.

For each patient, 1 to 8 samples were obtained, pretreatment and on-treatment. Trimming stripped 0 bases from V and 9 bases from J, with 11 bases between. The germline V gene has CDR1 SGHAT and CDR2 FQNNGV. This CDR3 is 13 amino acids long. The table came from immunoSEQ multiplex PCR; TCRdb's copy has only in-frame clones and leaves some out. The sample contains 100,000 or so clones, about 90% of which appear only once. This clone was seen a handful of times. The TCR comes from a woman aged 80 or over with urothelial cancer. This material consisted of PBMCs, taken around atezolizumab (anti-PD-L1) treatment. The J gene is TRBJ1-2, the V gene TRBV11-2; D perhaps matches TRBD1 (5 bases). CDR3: CASSLEAGNRYTF. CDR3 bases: TGTGCCAGCAGCTTAGAGGCAGGGAATCGCTACACCTTC.